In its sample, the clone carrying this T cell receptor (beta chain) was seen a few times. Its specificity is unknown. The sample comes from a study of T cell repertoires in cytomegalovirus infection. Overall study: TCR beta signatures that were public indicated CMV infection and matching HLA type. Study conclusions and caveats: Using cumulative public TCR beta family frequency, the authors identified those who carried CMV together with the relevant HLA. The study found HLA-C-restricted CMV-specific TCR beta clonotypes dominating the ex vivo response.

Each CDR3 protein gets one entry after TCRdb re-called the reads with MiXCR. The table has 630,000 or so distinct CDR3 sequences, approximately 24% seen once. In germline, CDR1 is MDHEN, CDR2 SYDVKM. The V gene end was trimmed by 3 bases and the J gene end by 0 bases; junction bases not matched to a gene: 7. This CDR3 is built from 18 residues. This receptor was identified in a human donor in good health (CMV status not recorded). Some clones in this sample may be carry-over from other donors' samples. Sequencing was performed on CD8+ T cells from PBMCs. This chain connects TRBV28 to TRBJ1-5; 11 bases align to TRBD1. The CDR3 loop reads CASSFSGQGAFSNQPQHF. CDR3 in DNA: TGTGCCAGCAGTTTTTCCGGACAGGGGGCCTTTAGCAATCAGCCCCAGCATTTT. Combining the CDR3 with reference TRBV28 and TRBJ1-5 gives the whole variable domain DVKVTQSSRYLVKRTGEKVFLECVQDMDHENMFWYRQDPGLGLRLIYFSYDVKMKEKGDIPEGYSVSREKKERFSLILESASTNQTSMYLCASSFSGQGAFSNQPQHFGDGTRLSIL.